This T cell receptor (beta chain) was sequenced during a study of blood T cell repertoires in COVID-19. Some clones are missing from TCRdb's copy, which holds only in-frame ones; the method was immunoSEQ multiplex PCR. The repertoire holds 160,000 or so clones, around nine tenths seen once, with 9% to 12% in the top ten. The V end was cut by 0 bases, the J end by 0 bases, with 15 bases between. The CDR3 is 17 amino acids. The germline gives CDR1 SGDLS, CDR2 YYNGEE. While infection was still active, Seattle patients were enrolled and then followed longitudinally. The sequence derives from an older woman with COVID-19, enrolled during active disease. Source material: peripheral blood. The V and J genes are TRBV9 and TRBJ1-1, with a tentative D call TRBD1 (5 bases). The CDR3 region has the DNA TGTGCCAGCAGCGTAGGTGGGGGGTTGGGCGTGAACACTGAAGCTTTCTTT. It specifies CASSVGGGLGVNTEAFF. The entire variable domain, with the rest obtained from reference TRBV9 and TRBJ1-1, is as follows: DSGVTQTPKHLITATGQRVTLRCSPRSGDLSVYWYQQSLDQGLQFLIQYYNGEERAKGNILERFSAQQFPDLHSELNLSSLELGDSALYFCASSVGGGLGVNTEAFFGQGTRLTVV.